The TCR beta chain under discussion was sequenced for a study of cytomegalovirus exposure and HLA in healthy donors. Use of 60 Vbeta and 13 Jbeta primers characterized the PCR. Sequenced by immunoSEQ multiplex PCR; TCRdb stores in-frame clones only, minus some. Of roughly 110,000 clones in the sample, roughly 70% were seen once. Material for sequencing was PBMCs. The receptor was isolated from a woman in her thirties or forties in good health and CMV-seropositive.

CDR3 sequence: CASSQTTGVGYGYTF. The CDR3 region has the DNA TGCGCCAGCAGCCAAACGACAGGGGTAGGCTATGGCTACACCTTC. The genes are TRBV5-1 and TRBJ1-2; TRBD1 agrees at 8 bases. Germline V CDR1 and CDR2: SGHRS, YFSETQ. J lost 4 bases, V lost 4 bases, and 9 bases had no gene match. The CDR3 totals 15 residues.